Here is one T cell receptor (beta chain) with its context. The antigen is unknown. This record comes from a study of T-cell memory formation after mild COVID-19. Study context: Largely donor-specific sequence clusters came from a couple of donors. Study-wide results and limits: There was a balanced CD4/CD8 profile in clones contracting day 15 to 85, and later expanders leaned CD4+.

The authors produced TCR alpha and TCR beta cDNA libraries with sample barcodes and UMIs by 5'RACE using constant-segment primers. TCRdb re-analysed the 5' RACE reads in MiXCR, keeping a single row per CDR3 protein. The sample has about 180,000 distinct CDR3 sequences; roughly 18% are singletons. The CDR3 is made up of 15 amino acids. With 6 bases clipped from V and 5 bases from J, the junction kept 8 bases outside the gene matches. Germline CDR1 reads MNHEY; CDR2 reads SMNVEV (reference sequence). This TCR was recovered from a man aged 18 to 30 who had mild COVID-19 (a few samples of this study predate the infection). Cell type and time point are not known. Sequencing was done on a sample of PBMCs or a T cell subset sorted from them (not recorded which). This rearrangement joins TRBV27 to TRBJ2-3; TRBD1 matches at 10 bases. The CDR3 loop is CASRLTGTGVDTQYF. CDR3 DNA: TGTGCCAGCAGACTCACCGGGACAGGGGTAGATACGCAGTATTTT.